The 20 T cell receptor beta chains below come from one sample, sequenced in a study of shared clonotypes between healthy human individuals. Using immunoSEQ multiplex PCR, the repertoire was profiled, and TCRdb retains in-frame clones only, with some absent. Among 2 million to 2.5 million clones listed, over 90% were seen once. Material: naive CD4+ T cells from PBMCs. Subset defined: CD45RA+ positively selected. The receptor source for this set is a man younger than 35 in good health. Some clones in this sample may be carry-over from other donors' samples.

The J gene is TRBJ1-5, the V gene TRBV18; tentative D call: TRBD1 (5 bases). The CDR3 spans 14 residues. The germline V gene has CDR1 KGHSH and CDR2 LQKENI. V lost 3 bases and J lost 4, with 10 bases in between. The DNA for the CDR3 is TGTGCCAGCTCACCCTGGGACGTAAATCAGCCCCAGCATTTT. This encodes CASSPWDVNQPQHF.

Only one count was recorded for this clone. V is TRBV5-1 and J is TRBJ2-1; a weak D match, TRBD2 (5 bases). With 5 bases removed from V and 2 bases from J, the gap between germline ends came to 14 bases. CDR1 and CDR2 (germline): SGHRS, YFSETQ. The CDR3 covers 15 residues. For the CDR3, the DNA is TGCGCCAGCAGTAGGTCCGGGGTTGCCTACAATGAGCAGTTCTTC. Its protein product is CASSRSGVAYNEQFF.

The V and J genes are TRBV7-9 and TRBJ2-1, with 12 bases aligning to TRBD2. The CDR3 contains 18 residues. Germline values: CDR1 SEHNR, CDR2 FQNEAQ (reference sequence). V trimming: 0 bases; J trimming: 4 bases; junction bases outside the gene matches: 7. The CDR3 DNA reads TGTGCCAGCAGCTTAGCCCGACTAGCGGGGGAAGCATACAATGAGCAGTTCTTC. Its protein is CASSLARLAGEAYNEQFF.

In nucleotides, the CDR3 is TGTGCCAGCAGCTTGGGCCCCCGGGATACGCAGTATTTT. Amino acids: CASSLGPRDTQYF. The chain uses TRBV5-8 and TRBJ2-3; D is unclear. This CDR3 has 13 residues. With 0 bases removed from V and 6 bases from J, the gap between germline ends came to 8 bases. Germline assignment: CDR1 SGHTS and CDR2 YDEGEE.

Of note for this clone: Distinct nucleotide sequences in the sample also encode this CDR3. The genes are TRBV5-1 and TRBJ1-1, with D unresolved. Germline V gene data show CDR1 as SGHRS and CDR2 as YFSETQ. The CDR3 totals 14 residues. V was clipped by 0 bases and J by 0 bases, with 6 bases between them. The CDR3 region is CASSLDTMNTEAFF. As DNA, the CDR3 is TGCGCCAGCAGCTTGGACACAATGAACACTGAAGCTTTCTTT.

As concerns this clone: This sample also contains other DNA sequences that code for the same CDR3. This sequence joins TRBV2 and TRBJ1-5; a weak D match, TRBD1 (5 bases). Trimming cost V 3 bases and J 2 bases, with 8 bases left between them. The germline V gene encodes CDR1 SNHLY and CDR2 FYNNEI. This CDR3 contains 14 residues. The DNA of the CDR3 is TGTGCCAGCAGTGACAGGGCCGGCAATCAGCCCCAGCATTTT. It yields the protein CASSDRAGNQPQHF. Full variable domain (rest looked up from reference TRBV2 and TRBJ1-5): EPEVTQTPSHQVTQMGQEVILRCVPISNHLYFYWYRQILGQKVEFLVSFYNNEISEKSEIFDDQFSVERPDGSNFTLKIRSTKLEDSAMYFCASSDRAGNQPQHFGDGTRLSIL.

The chain links TRBV28 to TRBJ1-2; weak D call: TRBD1 (5 bases). V lost 2 bases, J lost 5 bases, and 15 bases lay in between. From germline, CDR1 is MDHEN and CDR2 SYDVKM. The CDR3 length is 15 residues. The CDR3 nucleotides are TGTGCCAGCAGTTTACTCGGGGCGGGCGGATATGGCTACACCTTC. Translated: CASSLLGAGGYGYTF.

CDR3 in amino acids: CASTPEAYVAYGYTF. The CDR3 DNA reads TGTGCCAGCACCCCCGAGGCGTATGTGGCCTATGGCTACACCTTC. The V call is TRBV7-2, the J call TRBJ1-2; D is uncertain. The length of the CDR3 is 15 residues. The germline CDR1 and CDR2 sequences are SGHTA and FQGNSA. Trimming stripped 7 bases from V and 4 bases from J, with 19 bases between.

This chain joins TRBV9 and TRBJ2-2; D perhaps matches TRBD2 (6 bases). V was cut by 1 base and J by 7 bases, with 17 bases left in between. This CDR3 comprises 16 residues. The germline V gene encodes CDR1 SGDLS and CDR2 YYNGEE. CDR3 residues: CASSVLLAPDGGELFF. CDR3 sequence (DNA): TGTGCCAGCAGCGTACTCCTAGCGCCAGACGGCGGGGAGCTGTTTTTT.

The gene calls are TRBV19 and TRBJ2-2; TRBD1 agrees at 7 bases. Trimming removed 4 bases from V and 6 bases from J; junction bases left unmatched: 5. Germline V gives CDR1 LNHDA, CDR2 SQIVND (reference sequence). The CDR3 runs 14 residues. CDR3 loop: CASSTQGKAGELFF. The CDR3 DNA reads TGTGCCAGTAGTACACAGGGGAAGGCCGGGGAGCTGTTTTTT.

The V gene is TRBV5-4, the J gene TRBJ2-5; TRBD2 aligns across 8 bases. Germline V CDR1 and CDR2: SGHNT, YYREEE (reference sequence). This CDR3 region has 16 residues. J gave up 1 base and V 2 bases, and 7 bases lay outside the gene matches. Written as DNA, the CDR3 is TGTGCCAGCAGCTTTGGTTTTAGCGGGACCCAAGAGACCCAGTACTTC. This codes for CASSFGFSGTQETQYF. Complete variable domain (other parts from reference TRBV5-4 and TRBJ2-5): ETGVTQSPTHLIKTRGQQVTLRCSSQSGHNTVSWYQQALGQGPQFIFQYYREEENGRGNFPPRFSGLQFPNYSSELNVNALELDDSALYLCASSFGFSGTQETQYFGPGTRLLVL.

The gene calls are TRBV7-9 and TRBJ2-4; D remains ambiguous. This CDR3 region has 15 residues. V shed 1 base and J shed 8 bases, with 15 bases lying between them. Germline values: CDR1 SEHNR, CDR2 FQNEAQ (reference sequence). CDR3 sequence: CASSLVFPGSDIQYF. CDR3 sequence (DNA): TGTGCCAGCAGCTTAGTTTTCCCGGGCTCGGACATTCAGTACTTC.

The gene calls are TRBV2 and TRBJ2-7; no firm D call. The length of the CDR3 is 14 residues. V lost 5 bases, J lost 5 bases, and 16 bases lay in between. CDR1 is SNHLY and CDR2 is FYNNEI in the germline V gene. This CDR3 is CASSPRSILDEQYF. The CDR3 nucleotides are TGTGCCAGCAGTCCGCGGTCTATCCTAGACGAGCAGTACTTC.

Here the CDR3 reads CASSLLGAGNTGELFF. The CDR3 DNA reads TGCGCCAGCAGCTTGTTGGGCGCGGGGAACACCGGGGAGCTGTTTTTT. The rearrangement uses TRBV5-1 and TRBJ2-2; D possibly corresponds to TRBD2 (5 bases). Germline-derived CDR1 and CDR2 are SGHRS and YFSETQ. The CDR3 contains 16 residues. V lost 1 base and J 1 base, leaving 11 bases between the germline ends.

The chain couples TRBV27 to TRBJ2-3; TRBD2 aligns across 14 bases. The ends lost 5 bases at V and 6 bases at J; junction bases unmatched: 7. CDR3 length: 16 residues. The germline V gene has CDR1 MNHEY and CDR2 SMNVEV (reference sequence). The CDR3 DNA is TGTGCCAGCAGTCCGAGACTAGCGGGAGGGCGCGATACGCAGTATTTT. It is translated as CASSPRLAGGRDTQYF.

The chain uses TRBV7-3 and TRBJ2-2, with TRBD2 as a possible D gene (5 bases). V was pared by 4 bases and J by 6 bases, with 12 bases between. CDR1 SGHTA and CDR2 FQGTGA come from the germline V gene. The length of the CDR3 is 14 residues. CDR3 nucleotides: TGTGCCAGCAGCTCCACCCCGGGATCCGGGGAGCTGTTTTTT. Its translation: CASSSTPGSGELFF.

As DNA, the CDR3 is TGCGCCAGCGGGATTAATGCGGGGATTCAGGAGACCCAGTACTTC. Its translation: CASGINAGIQETQYF. The V and J genes are TRBV5-1 and TRBJ2-5, with D tentatively TRBD2 (6 bases). The ends were cut back, 7 bases at V and 5 bases at J, with 21 bases in the middle. The CDR3 has 15 residues. CDR1 and CDR2 from the germline V gene are SGHRS and YFSETQ.

The V and J genes are TRBV2 and TRBJ1-3; D is undetermined. Trimming pared 8 bases from V and 4 bases from J, leaving 12 bases between. The CDR3 contains 13 residues. The germline V gene encodes CDR1 SNHLY and CDR2 FYNNEI. CDR3 DNA: TGTGCCAGCGTATTCGCGGGGGGAAACACCATATATTTT. This translates into CASVFAGGNTIYF.

The chain combines TRBV6-5 with TRBJ1-1; TRBD1 might be the D (6 bases). Looked up from germline, CDR1 is MNHEY and CDR2 is SVGAGI. The CDR3 runs to 15 residues. With 1 base removed from V and 1 base from J, the gap between germline ends came to 10 bases. The CDR3 loop reads CASSYWGGSNTEAFF. As DNA, the CDR3 is TGTGCCAGCAGTTACTGGGGGGGCTCGAACACTGAAGCTTTCTTT.

This chain links TRBV5-1 with TRBJ1-1; no clear D. The V end was cut by 7 bases, the J end by 0 bases, with 13 bases between. This CDR3 has 14 amino acids. Germline CDR1 SGHRS, CDR2 YFSETQ. The CDR3: CASGVTSMNTEAFF. CDR3 nucleotide sequence: TGCGCCAGCGGGGTCACCTCTATGAACACTGAAGCTTTCTTT. Combining the CDR3 with reference TRBV5-1 and TRBJ1-1 gives the whole variable domain KAGVTQTPRYLIKTRGQQVTLSCSPISGHRSVSWYQQTPGQGLQFLFEYFSETQRNKGNFPGRFSGRQFSNSRSEMNVSTLELGDSALYLCASGVTSMNTEAFFGQGTRLTVV.